Below, one T cell receptor (beta chain) is given with its context. This specimen comes from a study of blood T cell repertoires in COVID-19. The overall study: Both acute and convalescent COVID-19 samples were obtained from the United States, Italy and Spain.

The table came from immunoSEQ multiplex PCR; TCRdb's copy has only in-frame clones and leaves some out. The sample has fewer than 200,000 clones; around four fifths are singletons. CDR3 length: 18 amino acids. Germline V gene lookup returns CDR1 LNHDA and CDR2 SQIVND (reference sequence). V was clipped by 5 bases and J by 0 bases; unmatched bases: 13. Those enrolled, adults aged roughly 18 to 95 years, came from about 24 US areas. Which cohort a participant joined came from the clinical history participants gave. Each recovered donor of Cohort 3 presented with two negative PCRs, clearance, or symptom resolution.

This receptor was taken from a woman in her forties or fifties who had recovered from COVID-19. The rearrangement uses TRBV19 and TRBJ1-5; 7 nucleotides line up with TRBD1. Sequenced input: PBMCs or T cells enriched from blood (not recorded which). The CDR3 spells CASSLGQQGGNSNQPQHF. For the CDR3, the DNA is TGTGCCAGTAGTTTAGGACAGCAGGGGGGTAATAGCAATCAGCCCCAGCATTTT. The whole variable domain, filled in from reference TRBV19 and TRBJ1-5, reads DGGITQSPKYLFRKEGQNVTLSCEQNLNHDAMYWYRQDPGQGLRLIYYSQIVNDFQKGDIAEGYSVSREKKESFPLTVTSAQKNPTAFYLCASSLGQQGGNSNQPQHFGDGTRLSIL.